Described below is a single T cell receptor (beta chain) sequence and its context. The sample holds many counts of this clonotype. Its binding antigen is unknown. No quality values exist for individual bases; no much larger clone is one base distant. A case-control design nested within a healthcare worker cohort in London, UK, was used, with weekly nasopharyngeal swab PCR tests and blood sampling performed. Healthcare workers were recruited during the week of the UK lockdown, between 23 and 31 March 2020, and followed weekly for up to roughly 15 weeks. Including cysteine and phenylalanine, the CDR3 has 15 amino acids. Of the read, only the CDR3 DNA is kept; its 45 bases are in frame from base 1. V and J are truncated by 8 bases and 1 base respectively, leaving an intervening sequence of 14 bases. As encoded in the germline V gene (reference sequence), CDR1 is MNHEY while CDR2 is SMNVEV. This entry comes from a study of early T cells in non-severe SARS-CoV-2 infection (dated by TCRdb to about 2021). About the investigation overall: TCR sequencing used bulk RNA from unsorted whole blood, so alpha and beta chains could not be paired.

The library relied on 5' RACE. This sample was sequenced with a NextSeq 500. In the TCR library protocol, unique molecular identifiers were attached to individual cDNA molecules to correct for PCR bias and sequencing error. Both TCR alpha and beta chains were sequenced, and tight co-correlation was observed between alpha and beta sequence abundances in each sample. The original pipeline was this. Decombinator V4 was used to perform V gene, J gene and CDR3 annotation of TCR sequences. TCRs were defined as expanded if a significant change between any two time points was detected under a Poisson model with p below 0.0001. TCR abundances were normalised to the total number of TCRs sequenced in each sample and reported as counts per million. MAIT TCRs were defined by TRAV1-2 paired with TRAJ12, TRAJ20 or TRAJ33, and iNKT TCRs by TRAV10 paired with TRAJ18. VDJdb, accessed 1 November 2021, was searched for CMV, EBV and SARS-CoV-2 annotated TCRs, with TCRs annotated for multiple antigens excluded. The public reads were reprocessed in TCRdb via fastp at Q25 and MiXCR, keeping in-frame beta chains. Each entry merges the rows of one CDR3 protein and shows their most common DNA and genes. The V and J calls follow TCRdb's processing rather than the paper's. This sample lists approximately 70,000 distinct CDR3 sequences; about 9% were detected once. The top ten hold roughly 16% of the sample.

The paper as a whole reports these results and caveats: VDJdb matching was skewed toward anti-spike CD8 responses and likely underestimated virus-specific expansions, missing private and CD4 specificities.

This clonotype originated in an adult who was a healthcare worker with PCR-confirmed SARS-CoV-2 infection or an uninfected control (not recorded which). The chain is encoded by TRBV27 joined to TRBJ1-4; the D gene is perhaps TRBD1, from 5 matching bases. The sequenced sample was whole blood, obtained at baseline. Here is the DNA: TGTGCCAGCTCGAGGGGACTTCTAACTAATGAAAAACTGTTTTTT. Its translation reads: CASSRGLLTNEKLFF.